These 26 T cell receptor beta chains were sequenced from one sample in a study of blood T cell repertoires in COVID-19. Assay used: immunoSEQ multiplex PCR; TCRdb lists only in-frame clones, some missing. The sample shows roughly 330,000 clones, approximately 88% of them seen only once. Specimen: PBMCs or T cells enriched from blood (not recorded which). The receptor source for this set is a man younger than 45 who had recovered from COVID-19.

The CDR3 loop reads CASTLRGAGEKLFF. The CDR3 DNA reads as TGTGCCAGCACCCTTCGGGGGGCAGGGGAAAAACTGTTTTTT. The chain joins TRBV28 to TRBJ1-4; the D gene is possibly TRBD1 (6 bases). This CDR3 has 14 residues. Trimming took off 7 bases at V and 8 bases at J, with 17 bases between the two ends. Per germline, CDR1 MDHEN and CDR2 SYDVKM. The whole variable domain, filled in from reference TRBV28 and TRBJ1-4, reads DVKVTQSSRYLVKRTGEKVFLECVQDMDHENMFWYRQDPGLGLRLIYFSYDVKMKEKGDIPEGYSVSREKKERFSLILESASTNQTSMYLCASTLRGAGEKLFFGSGTQLSVL.

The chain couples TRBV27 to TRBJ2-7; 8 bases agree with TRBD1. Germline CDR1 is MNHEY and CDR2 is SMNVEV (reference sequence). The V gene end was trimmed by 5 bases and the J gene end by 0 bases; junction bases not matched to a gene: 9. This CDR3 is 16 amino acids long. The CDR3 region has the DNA TGTGCCAGCAGTAGATCAACAGGGGGTAGCTCCTACGAGCAGTACTTC. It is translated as CASSRSTGGSSYEQYF.

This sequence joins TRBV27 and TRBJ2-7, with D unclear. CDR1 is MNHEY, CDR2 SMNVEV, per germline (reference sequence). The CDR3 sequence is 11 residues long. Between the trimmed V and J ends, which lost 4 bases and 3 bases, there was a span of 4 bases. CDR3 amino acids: CASSSFYEQYF. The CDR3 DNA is TGTGCCAGCAGTTCCTTCTACGAGCAGTACTTC.

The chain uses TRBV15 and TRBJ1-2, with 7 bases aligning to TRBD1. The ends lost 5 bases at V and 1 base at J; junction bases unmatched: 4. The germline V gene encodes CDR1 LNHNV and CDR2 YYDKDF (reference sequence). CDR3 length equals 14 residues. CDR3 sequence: CATSQDRVNYGYTF. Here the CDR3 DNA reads TGTGCCACCAGCCAAGACAGGGTTAACTATGGCTACACCTTC.

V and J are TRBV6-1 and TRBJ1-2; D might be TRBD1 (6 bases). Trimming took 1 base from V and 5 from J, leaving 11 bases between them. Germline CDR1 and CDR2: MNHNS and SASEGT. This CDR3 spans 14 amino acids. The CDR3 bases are TGTGCCAGCAGTGAAGGGGCAGGGGATTATGGCTACACCTTC. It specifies CASSEGAGDYGYTF.

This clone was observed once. The CDR3 bases are TGTGCCAGCAGCTTAGGGGGACCTGGCTACACCTTC. Its protein product is CASSLGGPGYTF. The rearrangement joins TRBV6-5 to TRBJ1-2, with D maybe TRBD1 (6 bases). With 6 bases removed from V and 7 bases from J, the gap between germline ends came to 12 bases. The CDR3 runs 12 residues. Per germline, CDR1 MNHEY and CDR2 SVGAGI.

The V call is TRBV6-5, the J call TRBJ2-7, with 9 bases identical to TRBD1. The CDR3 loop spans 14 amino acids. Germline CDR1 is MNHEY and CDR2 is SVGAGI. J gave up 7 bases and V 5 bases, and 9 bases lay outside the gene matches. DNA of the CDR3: TGTGCCAGCAGTACCCGGGACAGGGCGGGAGAGCAGTACTTC. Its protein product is CASSTRDRAGEQYF.

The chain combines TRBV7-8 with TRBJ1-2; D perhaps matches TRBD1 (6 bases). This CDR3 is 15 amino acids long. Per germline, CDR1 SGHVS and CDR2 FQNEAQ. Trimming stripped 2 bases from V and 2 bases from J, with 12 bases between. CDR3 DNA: TGTGCCAGCAGCTTAAACAGGGAAGGGAACTATGGCTACACCTTC. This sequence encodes CASSLNREGNYGYTF.

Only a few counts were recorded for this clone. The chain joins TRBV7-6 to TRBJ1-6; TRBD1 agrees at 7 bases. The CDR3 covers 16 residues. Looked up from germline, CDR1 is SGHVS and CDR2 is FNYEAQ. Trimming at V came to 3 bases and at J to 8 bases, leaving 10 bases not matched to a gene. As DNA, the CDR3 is TGTGCCAGCAGCTTGGGGTCTAGGGGGCTGGATTCACCCCTCCACTTT. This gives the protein CASSLGSRGLDSPLHF.

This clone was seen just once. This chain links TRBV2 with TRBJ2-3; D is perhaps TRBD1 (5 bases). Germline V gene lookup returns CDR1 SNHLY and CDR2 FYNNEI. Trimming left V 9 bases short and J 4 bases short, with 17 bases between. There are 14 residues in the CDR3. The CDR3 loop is CASWVSGKPDTQYF. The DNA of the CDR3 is TGTGCCAGTTGGGTGTCAGGGAAGCCAGATACGCAGTATTTT.

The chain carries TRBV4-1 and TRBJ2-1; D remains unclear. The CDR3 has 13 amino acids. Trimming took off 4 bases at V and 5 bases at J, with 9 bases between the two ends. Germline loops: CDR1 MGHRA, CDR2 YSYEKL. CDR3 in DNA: TGCGCCAGCAGCCCCCGTTCAGACAATGAGCAGTTCTTC. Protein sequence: CASSPRSDNEQFF.

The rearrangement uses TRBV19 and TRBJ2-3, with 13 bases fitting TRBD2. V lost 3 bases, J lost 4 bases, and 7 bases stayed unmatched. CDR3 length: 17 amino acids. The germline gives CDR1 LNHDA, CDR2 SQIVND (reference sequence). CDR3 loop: CASSIIRLAGGSDTQYF. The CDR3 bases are TGTGCCAGTAGTATTATACGACTAGCGGGGGGCTCAGATACGCAGTATTTT.

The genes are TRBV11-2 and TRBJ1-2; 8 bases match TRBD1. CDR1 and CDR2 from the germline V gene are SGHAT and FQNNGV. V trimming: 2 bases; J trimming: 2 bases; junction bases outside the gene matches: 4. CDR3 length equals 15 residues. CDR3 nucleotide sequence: TGTGCCAGCAGCTTAACGGGACAGGCAAACTATGGCTACACCTTC. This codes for CASSLTGQANYGYTF.

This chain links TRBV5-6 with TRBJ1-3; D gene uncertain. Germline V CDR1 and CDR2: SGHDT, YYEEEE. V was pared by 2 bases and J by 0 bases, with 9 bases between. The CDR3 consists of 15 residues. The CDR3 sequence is CASSFAQFSGNTIYF. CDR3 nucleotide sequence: TGTGCCAGCAGCTTCGCACAGTTCTCTGGAAACACCATATATTTT.

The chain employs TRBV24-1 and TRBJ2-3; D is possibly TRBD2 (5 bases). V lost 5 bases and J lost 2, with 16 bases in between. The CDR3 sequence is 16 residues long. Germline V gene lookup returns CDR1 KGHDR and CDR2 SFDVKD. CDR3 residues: CATSAVDWQNTDTQYF. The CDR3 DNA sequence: TGTGCCACCAGTGCTGTGGACTGGCAGAACACAGATACGCAGTATTTT.

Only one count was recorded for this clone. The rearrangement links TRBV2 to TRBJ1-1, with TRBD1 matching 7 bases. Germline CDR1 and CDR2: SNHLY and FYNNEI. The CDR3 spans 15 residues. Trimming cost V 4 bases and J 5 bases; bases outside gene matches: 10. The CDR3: CASSGMTGRGTEAFF. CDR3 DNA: TGTGCCAGCAGTGGGATGACAGGGAGAGGGACTGAAGCTTTCTTT.

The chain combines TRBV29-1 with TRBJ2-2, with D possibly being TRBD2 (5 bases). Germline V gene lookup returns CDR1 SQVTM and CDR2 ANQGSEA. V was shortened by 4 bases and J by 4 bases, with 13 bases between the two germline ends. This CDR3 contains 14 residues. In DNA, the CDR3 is TGCAGCGTTGGGGCCGCAGAGGGCACCGGGGAGCTGTTTTTT. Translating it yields CSVGAAEGTGELFF.

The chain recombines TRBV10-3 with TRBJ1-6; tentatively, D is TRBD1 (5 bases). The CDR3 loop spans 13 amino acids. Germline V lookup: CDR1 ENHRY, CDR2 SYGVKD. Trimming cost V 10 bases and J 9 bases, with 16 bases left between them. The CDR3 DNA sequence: TGTGCCACCGGCGGCCAGGGAGGTTCACCCCTCCACTTT. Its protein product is CATGGQGGSPLHF.

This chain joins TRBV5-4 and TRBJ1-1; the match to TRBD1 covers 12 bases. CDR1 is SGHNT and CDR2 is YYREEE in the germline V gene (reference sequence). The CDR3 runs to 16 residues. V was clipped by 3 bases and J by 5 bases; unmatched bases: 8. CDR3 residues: CASSSGQGAGGTEAFF. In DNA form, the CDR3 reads TGTGCCAGCAGCTCGGGACAGGGGGCAGGAGGGACTGAAGCTTTCTTT. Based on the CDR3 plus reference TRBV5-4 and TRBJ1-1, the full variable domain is ETGVTQSPTHLIKTRGQQVTLRCSSQSGHNTVSWYQQALGQGPQFIFQYYREEENGRGNFPPRFSGLQFPNYSSELNVNALELDDSALYLCASSSGQGAGGTEAFFGQGTRLTVV.

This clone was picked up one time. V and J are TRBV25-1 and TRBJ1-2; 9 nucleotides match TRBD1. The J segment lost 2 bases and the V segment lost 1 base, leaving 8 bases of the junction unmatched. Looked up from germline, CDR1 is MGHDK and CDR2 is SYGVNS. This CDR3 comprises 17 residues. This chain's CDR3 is CASSEFGTGSGNYGYTF. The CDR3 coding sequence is TGTGCCAGCAGTGAATTTGGGACAGGGTCTGGGAACTATGGCTACACCTTC.

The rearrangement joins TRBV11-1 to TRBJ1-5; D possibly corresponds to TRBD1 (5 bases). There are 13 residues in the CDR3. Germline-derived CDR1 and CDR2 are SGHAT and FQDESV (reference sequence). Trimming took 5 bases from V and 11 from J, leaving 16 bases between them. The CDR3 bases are TGTGCCAGCAGCCCCCGGCAGGGTACGACCCAGCATTTT. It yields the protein CASSPRQGTTQHF.

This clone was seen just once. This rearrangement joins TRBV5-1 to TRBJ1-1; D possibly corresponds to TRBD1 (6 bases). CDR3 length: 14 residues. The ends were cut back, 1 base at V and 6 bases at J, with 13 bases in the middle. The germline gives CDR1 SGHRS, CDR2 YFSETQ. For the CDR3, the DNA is TGCGCCAGCAGCTTGCCCAGGGGTGGGGCTGAAGCTTTCTTT. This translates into CASSLPRGGAEAFF.

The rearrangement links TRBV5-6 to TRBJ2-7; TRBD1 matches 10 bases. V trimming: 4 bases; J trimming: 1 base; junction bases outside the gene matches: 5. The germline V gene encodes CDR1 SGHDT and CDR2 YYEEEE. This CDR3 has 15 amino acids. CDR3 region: CASSAPGQGSYEQYF. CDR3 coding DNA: TGTGCCAGCAGCGCGCCGGGACAGGGGTCCTACGAGCAGTACTTC.

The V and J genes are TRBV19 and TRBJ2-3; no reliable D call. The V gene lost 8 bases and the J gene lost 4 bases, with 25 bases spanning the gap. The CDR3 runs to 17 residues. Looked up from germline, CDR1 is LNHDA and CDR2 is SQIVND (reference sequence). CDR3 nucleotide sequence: TGTGCCAGTTCCATCCCCCAGGCCTTGGGTCCGGCAGATACGCAGTATTTT. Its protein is CASSIPQALGPADTQYF.

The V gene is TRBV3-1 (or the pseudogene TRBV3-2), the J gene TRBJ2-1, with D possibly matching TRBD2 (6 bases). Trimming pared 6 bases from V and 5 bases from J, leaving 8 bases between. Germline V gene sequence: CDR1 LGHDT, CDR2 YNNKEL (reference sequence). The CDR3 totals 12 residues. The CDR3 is CASRGGNNEQFF. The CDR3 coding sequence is TGTGCCAGCAGGGGCGGGAACAATGAGCAGTTCTTC.

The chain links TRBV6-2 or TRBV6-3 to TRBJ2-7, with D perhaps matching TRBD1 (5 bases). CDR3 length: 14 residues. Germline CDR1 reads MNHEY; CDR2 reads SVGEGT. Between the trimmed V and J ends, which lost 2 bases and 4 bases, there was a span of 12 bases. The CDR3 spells CASSYRRELYEQYF. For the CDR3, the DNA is TGTGCCAGCAGTTACCGCAGGGAATTATACGAGCAGTACTTC.